Listed here is a single TCR beta chain. Its antigen remains unidentified. No much larger clone is present one base from it, and per-base qualities are unavailable. This entry is derived from a study of shared clonotypes between healthy human individuals (dated by TCRdb to the early 2020s). Regarding the research as a whole: The cohort included three men and a couple of women between 18 and 49 years of age. Different laboratories and diverse techniques were used to prepare libraries and sequence TCR repertoires, to increase sequencing depth and limit assay-specific biases. For each donor, CD4 naive and CD4 memory were each run on three plates, CD8 naive on two plates, and CD8 memory on one plate. To estimate repertoire size and how much clonotypes are shared between individuals, the study performed deep sequencing of blood TCR repertoires from a few healthy adults. Between about 0.94 and 8.9 billion PBMCs per donor were obtained by leukapheresis.

For the CD8 naive samples, CD45RO-negative cells were positively selected for CCR7, yielding a CD45RA+CCR7+ population from which TemRA cells were excluded. The donors were healthy, HIV-negative adults who had no recently reported acute infections or vaccinations. All donors were Caucasian adults living in Nashville, Tennessee, USA. Blood was obtained by leukapheresis, after which PBMCs were separated by Ficoll-Histopaque density gradient centrifugation and cryopreserved in liquid nitrogen vapor phase. Analytical flow cytometry was used to check the purity and quantity of every magnetically sorted T cell population. Each sorted fraction had its genomic DNA isolated and then quantified by UV absorbance on a Nanodrop 2000c. Including cysteine and phenylalanine, the CDR3 has 14 amino acids. Only the CDR3 region is kept as DNA, spanning 42 bases read in frame from base 1. Trimming costs V 4 bases and J 7 bases, and their ends lie 17 bases apart. The germline V gene provides CDR1 SGHTA and CDR2 FQGNSA.

Using the deep immunoSEQ assay, multiplex PCR amplified TCR CDR3 regions from genomic DNA. Genomic DNA extracted from each cell subset was distributed evenly over all wells of several immunoSEQ 96-well plates, and each plate served as one replicate. For sorted subsets, about 0.2 ug genomic DNA, equal to 30,000 to 35,000 T cell genomes, was loaded into each replicate PCR. The purified libraries were quantified using a Qubit 3.0 fluorometer, sized with a Bioanalyzer 2100, and then quantified again using the KAPA Library Quantification kit. Every immunoSEQ 96-well plate was sequenced on a dedicated single-read 150-cycle Illumina NextSeq 550 flow cell. On the study's bioinformatics: The immunoSEQ output contained only junctional sequences without quality scores, so filtering could not match that applied to full-length reads. To assign V/J genes and CDR3, sequences were annotated against IMGT germline references using PyIR, a Python wrapper for IgBLAST v1.9. Reads were removed for weak V/J assignments (E-value above 1e-6), missing CDR3, stop codons, out-of-frame junctions, or ambiguous translated residues. V3J clonotypes were defined as sequences sharing the same inferred V gene, J gene, and CDR3 amino acid sequence. To compute the percentage overlap between repertoires, the number of shared unique clonotypes was divided by the size of the smaller repertoire. Three approaches were used to assess repertoire richness: RTK rarefaction, the Chao1 estimator, and Recon v2.1 estimates of unobserved clonotypes. OLGA was used to compute generation probabilities for all TCRbeta clonotypes that the gDNA method yielded from a few donors. Not all clones reach the TCRdb copy of this immuneACCESS table, which keeps in-frame sequences only. Checked studies attribute under half of the gap to unresolved V genes and leave the rest unexplained. The V and J calls and clone size were taken over from that table, and D and trimming were inferred from the DNA. Recorded for this sample are about 700,000 clones; roughly 94% of them occurred a single time. The ten largest account for approximately 24% of the sample.

General conclusions and limits of the study: Sampling was restricted to blood, and TCR repertoires in tissues likely differ from the TCR repertoires found in blood. Because the study included a small number of donors, the genetic and exposure-history diversity represented was limited. Pairwise subsampling led to the expectation that sequencing depth would affect the degree of clonotype sharing among donors. Across a handful of donors, roughly 5% of naive CD4, around 3.3% of naive CD8, 2% to 2.5% of memory CD4, and over 0.35% of memory CD8 clonotypes were shared. Compared with non-shared clonotypes, the clonotypes found in all four sorted-subset donors had higher generation probabilities. Larger estimated clonotype richness was generally found for naive subsets than for memory subsets. Incomplete sequencing was indicated by rarefaction of sorted-subset datasets, despite the large sequencing depth.

This receptor chain uses TRBV7-2 and TRBJ2-7; TRBD1 is perhaps the D gene, given 6 matching bases. Sequencing was done on a sample of naive CD8+ T cells sorted from blood. The cell subset or site label here, explained by the study, means: CD45RA+CCR7+. This TCR derives from a man in his thirties or forties in good health. CDR3 loop: CASSSTGPRDEQYF. In nucleotides, the sequence is TGTGCCAGCAGCTCGACAGGTCCTCGGGATGAGCAGTACTTC.